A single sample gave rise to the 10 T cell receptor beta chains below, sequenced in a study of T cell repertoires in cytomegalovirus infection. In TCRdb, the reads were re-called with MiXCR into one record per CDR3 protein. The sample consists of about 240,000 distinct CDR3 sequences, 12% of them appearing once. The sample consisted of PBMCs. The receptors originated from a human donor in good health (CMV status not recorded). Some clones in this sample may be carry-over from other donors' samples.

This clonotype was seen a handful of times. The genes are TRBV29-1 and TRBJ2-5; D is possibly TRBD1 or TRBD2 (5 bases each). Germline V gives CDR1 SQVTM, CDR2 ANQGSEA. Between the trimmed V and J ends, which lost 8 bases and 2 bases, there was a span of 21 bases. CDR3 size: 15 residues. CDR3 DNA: TGCAGCACCCTCGGGGCAGTTTTTGATCAAGAGACCCAGTACTTC. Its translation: CSTLGAVFDQETQYF.

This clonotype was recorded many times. DNA of the CDR3: TGTGCCAGCAGCTTGTCCTTCGGCGGCAATGAGCAGTTCTTC. Translation: CASSLSFGGNEQFF. V usage is TRBV7-2 and J usage is TRBJ2-1, with no clear D. This CDR3 comprises 14 residues. Germline V gene sequence: CDR1 SGHTA, CDR2 FQGNSA. Trimming removed 3 bases at V and 6 bases at J, with 12 bases between.

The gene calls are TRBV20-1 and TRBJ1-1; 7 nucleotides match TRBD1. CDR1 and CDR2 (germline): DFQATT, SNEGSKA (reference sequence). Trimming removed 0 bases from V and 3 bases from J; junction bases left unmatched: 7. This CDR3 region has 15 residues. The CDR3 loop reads CSARDPRGVDTEAFF. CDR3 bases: TGCAGTGCTAGAGATCCCAGGGGGGTGGACACTGAAGCTTTCTTT.

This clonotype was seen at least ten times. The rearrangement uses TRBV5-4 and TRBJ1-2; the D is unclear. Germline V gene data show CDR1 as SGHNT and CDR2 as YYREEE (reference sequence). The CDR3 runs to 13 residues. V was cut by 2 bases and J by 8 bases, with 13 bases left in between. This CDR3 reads CASSFARGGGYTF. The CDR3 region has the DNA TGTGCCAGCAGCTTTGCTCGAGGTGGAGGCTACACCTTC.

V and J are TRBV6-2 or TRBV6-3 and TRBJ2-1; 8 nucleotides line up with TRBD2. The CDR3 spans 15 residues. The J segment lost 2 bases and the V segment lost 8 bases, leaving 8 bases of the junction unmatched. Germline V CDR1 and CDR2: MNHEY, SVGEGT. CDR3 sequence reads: CASLGLAGTYNEQFF. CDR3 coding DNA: TGTGCCAGCTTAGGATTAGCGGGAACCTACAATGAGCAGTTCTTC.

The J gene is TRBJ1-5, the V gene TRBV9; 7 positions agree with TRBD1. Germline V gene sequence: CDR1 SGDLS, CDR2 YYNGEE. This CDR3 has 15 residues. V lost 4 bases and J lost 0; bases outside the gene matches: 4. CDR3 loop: CASSPTGDSNQPQHF. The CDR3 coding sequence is TGTGCCAGCAGCCCAACAGGGGATAGCAATCAGCCCCAGCATTTT.

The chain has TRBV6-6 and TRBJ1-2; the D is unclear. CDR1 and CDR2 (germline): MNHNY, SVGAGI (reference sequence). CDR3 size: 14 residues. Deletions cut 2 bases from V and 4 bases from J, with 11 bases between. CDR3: CASSYGGQVYGYTF. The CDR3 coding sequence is TGTGCCAGCAGTTACGGTGGTCAGGTCTATGGCTACACCTTC.

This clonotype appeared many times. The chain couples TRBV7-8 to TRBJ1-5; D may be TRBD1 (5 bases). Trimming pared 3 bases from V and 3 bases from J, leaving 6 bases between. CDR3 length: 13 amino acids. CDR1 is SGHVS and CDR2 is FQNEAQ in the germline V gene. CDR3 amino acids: CASSLTDNQPQHF. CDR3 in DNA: TGTGCCAGCAGCTTGACAGACAATCAGCCCCAGCATTTT.

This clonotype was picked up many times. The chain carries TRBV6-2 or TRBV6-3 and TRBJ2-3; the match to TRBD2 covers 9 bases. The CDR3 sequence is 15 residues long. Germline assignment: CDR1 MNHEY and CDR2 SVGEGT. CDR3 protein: CASCPGLAPADTQYF. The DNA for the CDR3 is TGTGCGAGCTGTCCGGGACTAGCTCCCGCAGATACGCAGTATTTT.

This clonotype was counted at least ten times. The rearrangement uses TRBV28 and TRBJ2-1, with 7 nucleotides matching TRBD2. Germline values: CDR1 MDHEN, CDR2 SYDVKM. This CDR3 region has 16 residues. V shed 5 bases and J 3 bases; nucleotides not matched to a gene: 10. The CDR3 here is CASSPLRDYVYNEQFF. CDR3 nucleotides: TGTGCCAGCAGTCCTCTCCGGGACTATGTCTACAATGAGCAGTTCTTC.